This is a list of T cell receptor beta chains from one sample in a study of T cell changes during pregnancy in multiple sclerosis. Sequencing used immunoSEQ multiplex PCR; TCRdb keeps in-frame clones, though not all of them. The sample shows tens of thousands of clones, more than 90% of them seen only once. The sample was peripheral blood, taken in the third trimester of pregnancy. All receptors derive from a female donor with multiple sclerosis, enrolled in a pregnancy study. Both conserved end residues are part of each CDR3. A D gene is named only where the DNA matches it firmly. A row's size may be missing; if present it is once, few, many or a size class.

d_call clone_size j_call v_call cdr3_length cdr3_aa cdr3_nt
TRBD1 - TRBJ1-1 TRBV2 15 CASSEWGQGSIEAFF TGTGCCAGCAGTGAGTGGGGACAGGGGTCGATTGAAGCTTTCTTT
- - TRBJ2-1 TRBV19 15 CASSTRDSYYNEQFF TGTGCCAGTAGTACCCGGGACTCCTACTACAATGAGCAGTTCTTC
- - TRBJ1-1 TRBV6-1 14 CASSEGVVNTEAFF TGTGCCAGCAGTGAAGGAGTTGTGAACACTGAAGCTTTCTTT
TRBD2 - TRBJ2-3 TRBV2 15 CASSVLAGGADTQYF TGTGCCAGCAGTGTACTAGCGGGAGGGGCAGATACGCAGTATTTT
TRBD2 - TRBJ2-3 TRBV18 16 CASSPKAGGNTDTQYF TGTGCCAGCTCACCAAAAGCGGGAGGCAACACAGATACGCAGTATTTT
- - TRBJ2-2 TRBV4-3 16 CASSRAEGRSTGELFF TGCGCCAGCAGCCGAGCGGAAGGGAGGAGCACCGGGGAGCTGTTTTTT
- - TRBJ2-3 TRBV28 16 CASSPGHRTSTDTQYF TGTGCCAGCAGTCCGGGACATCGAACTAGCACAGATACGCAGTATTTT
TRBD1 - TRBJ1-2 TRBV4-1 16 CASSQALTQGAYGYTF TGCGCCAGCAGCCAGGCCCTCACACAGGGGGCTTATGGCTACACCTTC
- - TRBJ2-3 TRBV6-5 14 CASRPQPGTDTQYF TGTGCCAGCAGGCCACAACCCGGGACAGATACGCAGTATTTT
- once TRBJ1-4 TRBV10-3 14 CAIRRDATNEKLFF TGTGCCATCCGGAGAGATGCAACTAATGAAAAACTGTTTTTT
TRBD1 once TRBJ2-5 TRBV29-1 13 CSVWTGGRETQYF TGCAGCGTTTGGACAGGGGGCAGGGAGACCCAGTACTTC